These 27 T cell receptor beta chains share one sample of origin, sequenced in a study of T cell repertoires in cytomegalovirus infection. TCRdb fed the reads into MiXCR, producing one record per CDR3 protein. The sample yields about 470,000 distinct CDR3 sequences, under 45% seen once. No antigen has been assigned to these receptors. This specimen was cultured PBMCs, taken from culture after CMV antigen stimulation. The receptors shown here come from a human donor in good health (CMV status not recorded). Some clones in this sample may be carry-over from other donors' samples.

This clonotype has more than one count but fewer than ten. This rearrangement joins TRBV4-2 to TRBJ2-7; no definite D call. Trimming took off 0 bases at V and 7 bases at J, with 16 bases between the two ends. The CDR3 runs to 15 residues. The germline CDR1 and CDR2 sequences are LGHNA and YNFKEQ. CDR3 bases: TGTGCCAGCAGCCAAGATGACGGGCGTCTACAAGAGCAGTACTTC. Amino acids: CASSQDDGRLQEQYF.

CDR3 protein: CASSRRAHTDTQYF. CDR3 DNA: TGTGCCAGCAGCCGAAGGGCGCACACAGATACGCAGTATTTT. The chain couples TRBV6-5 to TRBJ2-3; D unresolved. There are 14 residues in the CDR3. Per the germline V gene, CDR1 is MNHEY and CDR2 is SVGAGI. The V gene lost 6 bases and the J gene lost 2 bases, with 12 bases spanning the gap.

The rearrangement uses TRBV9 and TRBJ1-6, with TRBD1 matching over 9 bases. Trimming took 3 bases from V and 11 from J; bases not matched to a gene: 3. CDR1 and CDR2 (germline): SGDLS, YYNGEE. The CDR3 runs 13 residues. CDR3: CASSGDREAPLHF. In DNA, the CDR3 is TGTGCCAGCAGCGGGGACAGGGAAGCACCCCTCCACTTT.

The chain recombines TRBV19 with TRBJ2-2, with 9 bases matching TRBD2. Looked up from germline, CDR1 is LNHDA and CDR2 is SQIVND (reference sequence). The CDR3 runs to 18 residues. V shed 0 bases, J shed 5 bases, and the junction held 10 bases outside the gene matches. The CDR3 nucleotides read TGTGCCAGTAGTATAGAGCTAGCGGGATCGTGGGGGACCGGGGAGCTGTTTTTT. As protein: CASSIELAGSWGTGELFF.

The chain joins TRBV18 to TRBJ2-1; no firm D call. The CDR3 has 19 residues. V was clipped by 3 bases and J by 0 bases, with 21 bases between them. The germline CDR1 and CDR2 sequences are KGHSH and LQKENI. CDR3 sequence reads: CASSPPGPPGLGSYNEQFF. Written as DNA, the CDR3 is TGTGCCAGCTCACCCCCCGGGCCCCCTGGTCTGGGCTCCTACAATGAGCAGTTCTTC.

V and J are TRBV4-1 and TRBJ1-1; TRBD1 might be the D (5 bases). V shed 2 bases and J shed 5 bases, with 12 bases lying between them. The CDR3 has 14 amino acids. Per germline, CDR1 MGHRA and CDR2 YSYEKL. The CDR3 sequence is CASSQPGTGTEAFF. The CDR3 coding sequence is TGCGCCAGCAGCCAACCAGGGACTGGGACTGAAGCTTTCTTT.

This clonotype was observed a few times. The chain uses TRBV7-8 and TRBJ1-1; D is unresolved. The germline gives CDR1 SGHVS, CDR2 FQNEAQ. The CDR3 is 14 residues long. Between the trimmed V and J ends, which lost 6 bases and 4 bases, there was a span of 15 bases. The CDR3 nucleotides read TGTGCCAGCAGTTCTTGGAAGGGAGTCACTGAAGCTTTCTTT. The encoded protein is CASSSWKGVTEAFF.

This clonotype was picked up a small number of times. J is TRBJ1-2 and V is TRBV12-3 or TRBV12-4; D is unclear. Trimming removed 4 bases from V and 2 bases from J, with 11 bases in between. CDR3 length: 14 amino acids. The CDR3 region is CASSSFTPNYGYTF. CDR3 in DNA: TGTGCCAGCAGTTCCTTTACACCGAACTATGGCTACACCTTC.

The genes are TRBV19 and TRBJ2-5; tentatively, D is TRBD2 (5 bases). The length of the CDR3 is 14 residues. V was clipped by 4 bases and J by 1 base, with 10 bases between them. Germline V gene data show CDR1 as LNHDA and CDR2 as SQIVND (reference sequence). The CDR3 here is CASSSRDAQETQYF. CDR3 DNA sequence: TGTGCCAGTAGTAGCCGGGATGCCCAAGAGACCCAGTACTTC.

V and J are TRBV5-4 and TRBJ2-3, with 8 bases matching TRBD1. Germline V gene data show CDR1 as SGHNT and CDR2 as YYREEE (reference sequence). Losses at the gene ends were 4 bases for V and 2 bases for J; bases not matched to a gene: 18. CDR3 size: 19 residues. CDR3: CASSTGQAGYSFTTDTQYF. DNA for the CDR3: TGTGCCAGCAGCACGGGACAGGCAGGGTATAGTTTCACCACAGATACGCAGTATTTT.

The chain links TRBV7-8 to TRBJ1-4, with TRBD1 as a possible D gene (5 bases). Germline-derived CDR1 and CDR2 are SGHVS and FQNEAQ. The V gene lost 2 bases and the J gene lost 3 bases, with 10 bases spanning the gap. The CDR3 covers 15 residues. The CDR3 reads CASSLSPGPNEKLFF. The CDR3 DNA sequence: TGTGCCAGCAGCTTAAGTCCAGGGCCTAATGAAAAACTGTTTTTT.

The chain carries TRBV7-9 and TRBJ1-1; D is unresolved. V lost 5 bases and J lost 3, with 13 bases in between. CDR1 and CDR2 (germline): SEHNR, FQNEAQ (reference sequence). This CDR3 spans 14 amino acids. CDR3 bases: TGTGCCAGCAGCCGGAAAACGCTGGACACTGAAGCTTTCTTT. As protein: CASSRKTLDTEAFF.

V is TRBV6-8 and J is TRBJ2-1, with D uncertain. The CDR3 contains 17 residues. In germline, CDR1 is MNHGY, CDR2 SAAAGT. V gave up 5 bases and J gave up 0 bases, with 17 bases separating them. In DNA form, the CDR3 reads TGTGCCAGCAGTCCCAGTCCGGCGGAAAACTCCTACAATGAGCAGTTCTTC. Translated, it gives CASSPSPAENSYNEQFF.

This chain links TRBV7-2 with TRBJ2-1; D is ambiguous. This CDR3 is 15 amino acids long. CDR1 SGHTA and CDR2 FQGNSA come from the germline V gene. With 1 base removed from V and 9 bases from J, the gap between germline ends came to 16 bases. CDR3 DNA: TGTGCCAGCAGCTTAGAATCAGCTTTTTCTGCTGAGCAGTTCTTC. It specifies CASSLESAFSAEQFF.

The chain joins TRBV7-2 to TRBJ1-6; D gene ambiguous. The V end was cut by 6 bases, the J end by 5 bases, with 14 bases between. The germline V gene has CDR1 SGHTA and CDR2 FQGNSA. The CDR3 loop spans 15 amino acids. CDR3 nucleotide sequence: TGTGCCAGCAGGAAAACCCCCAACCATAATTCACCCCTCCACTTT. Its protein is CASRKTPNHNSPLHF. Full variable domain (outside the CDR3, taken from reference TRBV7-2 and TRBJ1-6): GAGVSQSPSNKVTEKGKDVELRCDPISGHTALYWYRQSLGQGLEFLIYFQGNSAPDKSGLPSDRFSAERTGGSVSTLTIQRTQQEDSAVYLCASRKTPNHNSPLHFGNGTRLTVT.

V and J are TRBV7-2 and TRBJ2-3; TRBD2 agrees at 10 bases. Germline-derived CDR1 and CDR2 are SGHTA and FQGNSA. V gave up 5 bases and J gave up 4 bases; unmatched junction bases: 9. The CDR3 covers 16 residues. CDR3 nucleotide sequence: TGTGCCAGCAGCCCCCTCGGACTAGCGGTGGCAGATACGCAGTATTTT. It is translated as CASSPLGLAVADTQYF. The variable domain in full, completed from reference TRBV7-2 and TRBJ2-3, reads GAGVSQSPSNKVTEKGKDVELRCDPISGHTALYWYRQSLGQGLEFLIYFQGNSAPDKSGLPSDRFSAERTGGSVSTLTIQRTQQEDSAVYLCASSPLGLAVADTQYFGPGTRLTVL.

The chain couples TRBV7-2 to TRBJ2-7, with a tentative D call TRBD2 (5 bases). Germline V CDR1 and CDR2: SGHTA, FQGNSA. Trimming shortened V by 5 bases and J by 12 bases, and 26 bases separated the two germline ends. This CDR3 has 15 amino acids. CDR3 amino acids: CASSPLGKERFWLYF. CDR3 nucleotides: TGTGCCAGCAGCCCACTAGGAAAGGAGCGTTTCTGGCTGTACTTC.

CDR3 coding DNA: TGTGCCAGCAGTTTAACCGGGACAGGAGTCCCACCCCTCCACTTT. Translated: CASSLTGTGVPPLHF. J is TRBJ1-6 and V is TRBV27, with TRBD1 matching over 8 bases. The CDR3 is 15 amino acids. The J segment lost 11 bases and the V segment lost 2 bases, leaving 8 bases of the junction unmatched. CDR1 and CDR2 (germline): MNHEY, SMNVEV (reference sequence).

V gene TRBV12-3 or TRBV12-4 combines with J gene TRBJ2-6; D call uncertain. The CDR3 is made up of 15 amino acids. V dropped 6 bases and J dropped 0 bases, with 9 bases sitting between them. This chain's CDR3 is CASRVRPSGANVLTF. DNA for the CDR3: TGTGCCAGCAGGGTCCGGCCCTCTGGGGCCAACGTCCTGACTTTC.

This clonotype was observed once. CDR3 sequence: CSAEKTGGFHYGYTF. In DNA form, the CDR3 reads TGCAGTGCCGAAAAAACAGGAGGCTTTCACTATGGCTACACCTTC. This chain uses TRBV20-1 with TRBJ1-2; D is possibly TRBD1 (5 bases). Trimming removed 6 bases from V and 3 bases from J, with 20 bases in between. This CDR3 comprises 15 residues. CDR1 is DFQATT and CDR2 is SNEGSKA in the germline V gene (reference sequence).

The rearrangement links TRBV7-2 to TRBJ2-2, with 13 bases lining up with TRBD2. Unmatched junction bases numbered 9, after V lost 2 bases and J lost 0 bases. This CDR3 comprises 20 residues. The V gene's germline CDR1 is SGHTA and CDR2 FQGNSA. CDR3 amino acids: CASSLFTSGRAAPNTGELFF. The CDR3 coding sequence is TGTGCCAGCAGCTTATTTACTAGCGGGAGGGCCGCACCGAACACCGGGGAGCTGTTTTTT.

The chain combines TRBV3-1 with TRBJ2-1; D might be TRBD2 (5 bases). Trimming removed 2 bases at V and 0 bases at J, with 14 bases between. Per germline, CDR1 LGHDT and CDR2 YNNKEL (reference sequence). CDR3 length: 17 residues. CDR3 loop: CASSQIPSRRSYNEQFF. The CDR3 DNA reads TGTGCCAGCAGCCAAATACCTAGCCGCCGCTCCTACAATGAGCAGTTCTTC.

The gene calls are TRBV6-1 and TRBJ2-1, with a tentative D call TRBD1 (5 bases). Germline values: CDR1 MNHNS, CDR2 SASEGT. Trimming left V 11 bases short and J 0 bases short, with 8 bases between. The CDR3 consists of 12 residues. The CDR3 spells CAPRVSYNEQFF. For the CDR3, the DNA is TGTGCCCCCAGGGTCTCCTACAATGAGCAGTTCTTC.

This sequence joins TRBV20-1 and TRBJ2-1, with 7 bases lining up with TRBD1. V dropped 5 bases and J dropped 7; count of bases not matched to a gene: 20. CDR1 is DFQATT, CDR2 SNEGSKA, per germline (reference sequence). This CDR3 is 17 amino acids long. Written as DNA, the CDR3 is TGCAGTGCTGGTTACTACCCGGGACAGAAGATAGTTAATGAGCAGTTCTTC. Its translation: CSAGYYPGQKIVNEQFF.

The CDR3 region is CASSLGGSHGYTF. The CDR3 DNA reads as TGTGCCAGTAGCCTCGGGGGGTCCCATGGCTACACCTTC. The genes are TRBV19 and TRBJ1-2; D might be TRBD1 (5 bases). Germline V gives CDR1 LNHDA, CDR2 SQIVND (reference sequence). Trimming cost V 6 bases and J 6 bases, with 14 bases left between them. The CDR3 runs to 13 residues. Using reference TRBV19 and TRBJ1-2 for the parts outside the CDR3, the full variable domain is DGGITQSPKYLFRKEGQNVTLSCEQNLNHDAMYWYRQDPGQGLRLIYYSQIVNDFQKGDIAEGYSVSREKKESFPLTVTSAQKNPTAFYLCASSLGGSHGYTFGSGTRLTVV.

The chain combines TRBV10-3 with TRBJ2-5; maybe TRBD2 (5 bases). The germline V gene has CDR1 ENHRY and CDR2 SYGVKD. The CDR3 runs to 15 residues. V was clipped by 0 bases and J by 7 bases, with 15 bases between them. CDR3 nucleotide sequence: TGTGCCATCAGTGAGTCCCTTACATCGGCGGGGACCCAGTACTTC. Residues: CAISESLTSAGTQYF.

V gene TRBV5-3 combines with J gene TRBJ1-6; D is unclear. TRBV5-3 is sorted into the ORF group, with uncertain function. Trimming left V 8 bases short and J 10 bases short, with 19 bases between. The CDR3 has 14 amino acids. The CDR3: CASTPTFSSSPLHF. The CDR3 region has the DNA TGTGCCAGCACCCCGACTTTTTCATCATCACCCCTCCACTTT.